The 20 T cell receptor beta chains below were found in one sample sequenced in a study of Graves' ophthalmopathy and Graves' hyperthyroidism. TCR beta CDR3 regions were amplified from RNA transcripts. HTBI primers primed a first-round RT-PCR, and a second-round multiplex PCR followed. TCRdb analysed the multiplex PCR reads with MiXCR anew, one entry per CDR3 protein. The sample lists 57,000 or so distinct CDR3 sequences; around 50% were seen once. Sample: peripheral blood. The receptor source for this set is an adult woman with Graves' ophthalmopathy.

This clonotype has at least ten counts. The J gene is TRBJ2-7, the V gene TRBV4-2; 10 bases fit TRBD2. CDR1 is LGHNA, CDR2 YNFKEQ, per germline. The trim removed 2 bases at V and 4 bases at J, leaving 11 bases unmatched. This CDR3 has 17 amino acids. This CDR3 reads CASSQLPRLAGQYEQYF. CDR3 nucleotide sequence: TGTGCCAGCAGCCAACTTCCCCGACTAGCGGGTCAATACGAGCAGTACTTC.

The CDR3 protein is CASISPGPETQYF. CDR3 DNA sequence: TGTGCCAGCATCTCCCCCGGACCGGAGACCCAGTACTTC. The J gene is TRBJ2-5, the V gene TRBV6-4; no definite D call. This CDR3 has 13 amino acids. CDR1 and CDR2 (germline): MRHNA, SNTAGT. Trimming removed 7 bases at V and 5 bases at J, with 14 bases between.

This clonotype occurred many times. The rearrangement joins TRBV7-9 to TRBJ2-7; TRBD2 matches at 14 bases. After removal of 1 base from V and 6 bases from J, the junction contained 2 bases not matched to a gene. CDR1 is SEHNR and CDR2 is FQNEAQ in the germline V gene (reference sequence). The CDR3 length is 15 residues. CDR3 residues: CASSLGGTSGGEQYF. DNA of the CDR3: TGTGCCAGCAGCTTAGGCGGGACTAGCGGGGGCGAGCAGTACTTC.

In its sample, this clonotype was seen a few times. This may be a read error, as it is one base from a much larger clone. The chain recombines TRBV6-1 with TRBJ2-7; D remains ambiguous. Germline assignment: CDR1 MNHNS and CDR2 SASEGT. Trimming pared 3 bases from V and 2 bases from J, leaving 8 bases between. This CDR3 region has 13 residues. Here the CDR3 reads CASSDGDAYEQYF. The CDR3 region has the DNA TGTGCCAGCAGTGATGGAGACGCCTACGAGCAGTACTTC.

This clonotype was seen many times. The chain couples TRBV6-2 or TRBV6-3 to TRBJ2-7, with 15 bases that match TRBD2. Trimming at V came to 4 bases and at J to 5 bases, leaving 9 bases not matched to a gene. Germline CDR1 and CDR2: MNHEY and SVGEGT. The CDR3 is 17 amino acids. The CDR3 coding sequence is TGTGCCAGCAGTTTTCCGGGACTAGCGGGAGGCGGGGACGAGCAGTACTTC. Residues: CASSFPGLAGGGDEQYF.

The genes are TRBV6-1 and TRBJ2-2; 12 bases match TRBD2. Unmatched junction bases numbered 5, after V lost 2 bases and J lost 4 bases. CDR3 length: 17 amino acids. Germline lookup yields CDR1 MNHNS and CDR2 SASEGT. The CDR3: CASSELAGGPSTGELFF. The CDR3 nucleotides are TGTGCCAGCAGTGAACTAGCGGGAGGGCCGAGCACCGGGGAGCTGTTTTTT.

Remarks on this clonotype: A read error may account for a junction end that differs from germline. In DNA form, the CDR3 reads TGTGCCGGCAGCCTTGGGGGGCGGGAGGAGAGCTACGAGCAGTACTTC. Translated: CAGSLGGREESYEQYF. The chain combines TRBV7-2 with TRBJ2-7, with TRBD2 matching over 8 bases. The CDR3 loop spans 16 amino acids. The germline V gene encodes CDR1 SGHTA and CDR2 FQGNSA. Looking up the rest from reference TRBV7-2 and TRBJ2-7 gives the full variable domain: GAGVSQSPSNKVTEKGKDVELRCDPISGHTALYWYRQSLGQGLEFLIYFQGNSAPDKSGLPSDRFSAERTGGSVSTLTIQRTQQEDSAVYLCAGSLGGREESYEQYFGPGTRLTVT.

This clonotype has at least ten counts. The rearrangement links TRBV10-3 to TRBJ2-1, with 8 positions matching TRBD2. Germline CDR1 and CDR2: ENHRY and SYGVKD. CDR3 size: 14 residues. With 4 bases clipped from V and 8 bases from J, the junction kept 7 bases outside the gene matches. The CDR3 reads CAISGGTREYEQFF. As DNA, the CDR3 is TGTGCCATCAGTGGGGGGACTAGGGAGTATGAGCAGTTCTTC.

This clonotype was recorded at least ten times. V usage is TRBV7-2 and J usage is TRBJ2-7; TRBD1 or TRBD2 may be the D gene (5 bases each). This CDR3 contains 15 residues. V was cut by 5 bases and J by 3 bases, with 17 bases left in between. Looked up from germline, CDR1 is SGHTA and CDR2 is FQGNSA. CDR3 loop: CASSQREGTGYEQYF. The CDR3, as DNA: TGTGCCAGCAGCCAAAGAGAGGGAACAGGCTACGAGCAGTACTTC.

This clonotype was seen repeatedly, ten times or more. This chain links TRBV20-1 with TRBJ1-5; D unresolved. Germline CDR1 and CDR2: DFQATT and SNEGSKA (reference sequence). Trimming stripped 2 bases from V and 11 bases from J, with 10 bases between. The CDR3 runs 11 residues. This CDR3 reads CSARSPPAQHF. The CDR3 region has the DNA TGCAGTGCTAGATCCCCTCCGGCCCAGCATTTT.

There are many counts of this clonotype. J is TRBJ2-7 and V is TRBV4-1, with 14 bases lining up with TRBD2. V dropped 5 bases and J dropped 0; count of bases not matched to a gene: 9. This CDR3 is built from 18 residues. The germline CDR1 and CDR2 sequences are MGHRA and YSYEKL. The CDR3 DNA reads as TGCGCCAGCAGCGGCACCCGGACTAGCGGGAGGTCCTCCTACGAGCAGTACTTC. Protein product: CASSGTRTSGRSSYEQYF.

The sample holds many counts of this clonotype. This chain joins TRBV4-1 and TRBJ1-3, with D hard to call. This CDR3 spans 16 amino acids. V lost 1 base and J 0 bases, leaving 10 bases between the germline ends. The germline V gene has CDR1 MGHRA and CDR2 YSYEKL. The CDR3 nucleotides read TGCGCCAGCAGCCAAGTCGACCTCTACTCTGGAAACACCATATATTTT. Translated, it gives CASSQVDLYSGNTIYF.

The rearrangement links TRBV29-1 to TRBJ2-1; 10 bases align to TRBD2. The germline CDR1 and CDR2 sequences are SQVTM and ANQGSEA. The CDR3 totals 17 residues. The CDR3 sequence is CQQLSGRGSSSYNEQFF. The CDR3 DNA reads TGCCAGCAGTTAAGCGGGAGGGGTTCTAGCTCCTACAATGAGCAGTTCTTC.

The chain recombines TRBV7-9 with TRBJ2-7; 9 nucleotides match TRBD2. Unmatched junction bases numbered 11, after V lost 5 bases and J lost 3 bases. This CDR3 has 16 residues. The germline V gene encodes CDR1 SEHNR and CDR2 FQNEAQ (reference sequence). The CDR3 here is CASSIPGTSRSYEQYF. CDR3 coding DNA: TGTGCCAGCAGCATCCCCGGGACTAGCAGGAGCTACGAGCAGTACTTC.

This clonotype came up many times. The V call is TRBV9, the J call TRBJ2-7; D gene uncertain. This CDR3 contains 12 residues. CDR1 is SGDLS, CDR2 YYNGEE, per germline. Trimming left V 0 bases short and J 5 bases short, with 6 bases between. DNA for the CDR3: TGTGCCAGCAGCGTAGGGAGTAACGAGCAGTACTTC. It yields the protein CASSVGSNEQYF.

This chain uses TRBV25-1 with TRBJ2-7; D gene unclear. This CDR3 region has 12 residues. CDR1 and CDR2 (germline): MGHDK, SYGVNS. CDR3 DNA: TGTGCTAGTTTGCTTCAGCGCCACGAGCAGTACTTC. This gives the protein CASLLQRHEQYF.

The chain links TRBV2 to TRBJ2-5; the D gene is possibly TRBD1 (6 bases). V lost 3 bases to trimming and J lost 4 bases, with 12 bases between them. The germline V gene encodes CDR1 SNHLY and CDR2 FYNNEI. The CDR3 loop spans 14 amino acids. CDR3 nucleotides: TGTGCCAGCAGTGACAGGGGTCGGGGAGAGACCCAGTACTTC. It is translated as CASSDRGRGETQYF.

This clonotype has a count of ten or more. This chain joins TRBV20-1 and TRBJ2-1, with 9 bases that match TRBD2. CDR3 length equals 12 residues. V dropped 5 bases and J dropped 9; count of bases not matched to a gene: 5. Germline V gene data show CDR1 as DFQATT and CDR2 as SNEGSKA (reference sequence). The CDR3 coding sequence is TGCAGTGCTTTGGAGCGGGAGGTTGAGCAGTTCTTC. Translated: CSALEREVEQFF.

This clonotype occurred many times. The V and J genes are TRBV4-3 and TRBJ1-4; possibly TRBD1 for D (5 bases). V was pared by 0 bases and J by 5 bases, with 13 bases between. Germline V gene lookup returns CDR1 LGHNA and CDR2 YSLEER. The CDR3 is made up of 16 amino acids. The CDR3 spells CASSQDWGTRNEKLFF. The DNA for the CDR3 is TGCGCCAGCAGCCAAGATTGGGGGACGAGGAATGAAAAACTGTTTTTT.

The V call is TRBV20-1, the J call TRBJ2-5; 16 bases are a match to TRBD2. CDR3 size: 15 residues. Germline V gene lookup returns CDR1 DFQATT and CDR2 SNEGSKA (reference sequence). The junction had 3 bases not matched to a gene; V was cut back by 4 bases and J by 4 bases. In DNA form, the CDR3 reads TGCAGTGCTAAGGGACTAGCGGGGGGGGGAGAGACCCAGTACTTC. Translation: CSAKGLAGGGETQYF.